This T cell receptor beta chain is from a study of T-cell reconstitution after alpha-beta-depleted transplantation in children. The study's findings and limits: At the one-year point after transplant, T-cell counts and TCRbeta diversity were found to come mostly from T cells that had been newly produced. It was surviving recipient T cells and thymic progenitors that gave some patients high TCRbeta diversity at day 60.

Library preparation (for TCRbeta) was performed with unique molecular identifiers. In TCRdb, the PCR reads were re-called with MiXCR into one record per CDR3 protein. The top ten hold 6.1% of the sample, which has over 100,000 distinct CDR3 sequences, under 7% seen once. CDR3 length equals 14 residues. The V gene lost 9 bases and the J gene lost 9 bases, with 21 bases spanning the gap. Looked up from germline, CDR1 is MNHNS and CDR2 is SASEGT. This clonotype was recorded many times. No antigen is known for it. This sample comprised PBMCs, mostly from graft donor cells, obtained 60 days after TCRalphabeta/CD19-depleted stem cell transplant. The chain employs TRBV6-1 and TRBJ2-1; D is tentatively TRBD1 or TRBD2 (5 bases each). The sequence was collected from a female patient aged 2 to 10 who had a stem cell transplant for Fanconi anemia, so the T cells may come from the graft donor. As DNA, the CDR3 is TGTGCCAGTTCCTACGAGCTGGGGGTGCGTGAGCAGTTCTTC. Protein product: CASSYELGVREQFF.